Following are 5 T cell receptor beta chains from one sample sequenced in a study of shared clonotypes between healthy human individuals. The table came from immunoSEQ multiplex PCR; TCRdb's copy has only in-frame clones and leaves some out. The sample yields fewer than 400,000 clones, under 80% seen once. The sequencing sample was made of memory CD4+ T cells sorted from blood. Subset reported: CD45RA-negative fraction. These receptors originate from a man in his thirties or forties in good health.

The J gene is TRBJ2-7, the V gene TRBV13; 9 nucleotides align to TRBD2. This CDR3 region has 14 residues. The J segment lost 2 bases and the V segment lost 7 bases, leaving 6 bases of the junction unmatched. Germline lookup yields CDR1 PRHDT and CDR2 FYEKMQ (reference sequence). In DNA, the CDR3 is TGTGCCAGCATCAAGCGGGAGGATCCCTACGAGCAGTACTTC. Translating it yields CASIKREDPYEQYF. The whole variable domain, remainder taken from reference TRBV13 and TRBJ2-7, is AAGVIQSPRHLIKEKRETATLKCYPIPRHDTVYWYQQGPGQDPQFLISFYEKMQSDKGSIPDRFSAQQFSDYHSELNMSSLELGDSALYFCASIKREDPYEQYFGPGTRLTVT.

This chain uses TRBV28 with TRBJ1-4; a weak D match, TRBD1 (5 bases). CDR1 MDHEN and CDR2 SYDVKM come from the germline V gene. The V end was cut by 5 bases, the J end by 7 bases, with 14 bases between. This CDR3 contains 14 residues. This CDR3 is CASSRGGTAEKLFF. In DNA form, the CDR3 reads TGTGCCAGCAGTCGGGGGGGTACCGCTGAAAAACTGTTTTTT.

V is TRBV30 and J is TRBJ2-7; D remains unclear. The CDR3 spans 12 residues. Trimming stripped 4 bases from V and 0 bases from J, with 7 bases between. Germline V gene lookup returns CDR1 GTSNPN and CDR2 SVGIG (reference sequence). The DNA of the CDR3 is TGTGCCTGGACTGCCGGCTCCTACGAGCAGTACTTC. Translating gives CAWTAGSYEQYF. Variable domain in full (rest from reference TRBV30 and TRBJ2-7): SQTIHQWPATLVQPVGSPLSLECTVEGTSNPNLYWYRQAAGRGLQLLFYSVGIGQISSEVPQNLSASRPQDRQFILSSKKLLLSDSGFYLCAWTAGSYEQYFGPGTRLTVT.

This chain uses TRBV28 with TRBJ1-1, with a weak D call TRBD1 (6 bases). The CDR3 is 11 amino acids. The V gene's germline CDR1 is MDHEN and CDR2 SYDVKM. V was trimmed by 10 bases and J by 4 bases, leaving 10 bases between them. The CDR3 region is CATEQGTEAFF. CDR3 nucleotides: TGTGCCACCGAACAGGGCACTGAAGCTTTCTTT. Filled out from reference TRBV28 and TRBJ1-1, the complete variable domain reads DVKVTQSSRYLVKRTGEKVFLECVQDMDHENMFWYRQDPGLGLRLIYFSYDVKMKEKGDIPEGYSVSREKKERFSLILESASTNQTSMYLCATEQGTEAFFGQGTRLTVV.

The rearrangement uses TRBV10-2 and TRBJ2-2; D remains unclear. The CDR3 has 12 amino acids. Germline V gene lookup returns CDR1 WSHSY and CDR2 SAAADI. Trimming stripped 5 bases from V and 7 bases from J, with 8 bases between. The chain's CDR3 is CASSRWGGELFF. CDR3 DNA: TGCGCCAGCAGTAGGTGGGGCGGGGAGCTGTTTTTT.